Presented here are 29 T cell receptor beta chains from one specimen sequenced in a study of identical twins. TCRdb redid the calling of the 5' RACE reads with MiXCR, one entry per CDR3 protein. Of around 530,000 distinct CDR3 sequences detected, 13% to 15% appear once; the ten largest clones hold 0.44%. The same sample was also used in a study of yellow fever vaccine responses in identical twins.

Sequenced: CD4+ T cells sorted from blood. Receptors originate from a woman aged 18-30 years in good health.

CDR3 protein: CASSPDRGGTEAFF. As DNA, the CDR3 is TGCGCCAGCAGCCCGGACCGTGGGGGCACTGAAGCTTTCTTT. V usage is TRBV5-1 and J usage is TRBJ1-1, with D possibly TRBD1 on 5 matching bases. The CDR3 sequence is 14 residues long. Trimming left V 4 bases short and J 4 bases short, with 14 bases between. The V gene's germline CDR1 is SGHRS and CDR2 YFSETQ.

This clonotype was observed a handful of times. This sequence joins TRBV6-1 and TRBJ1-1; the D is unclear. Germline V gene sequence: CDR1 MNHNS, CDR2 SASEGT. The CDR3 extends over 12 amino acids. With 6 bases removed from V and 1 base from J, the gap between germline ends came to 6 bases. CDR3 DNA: TGTGCCAGCAGACGGCCGAACACTGAAGCTTTCTTT. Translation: CASRRPNTEAFF.

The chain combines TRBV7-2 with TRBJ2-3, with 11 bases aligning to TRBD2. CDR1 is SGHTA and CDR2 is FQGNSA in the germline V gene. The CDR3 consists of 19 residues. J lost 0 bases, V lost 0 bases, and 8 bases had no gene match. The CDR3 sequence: CASSLALILAGDSTDTQYF. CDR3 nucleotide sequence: TGTGCCAGCAGCTTAGCGCTCATACTAGCGGGGGATAGCACAGATACGCAGTATTTT.

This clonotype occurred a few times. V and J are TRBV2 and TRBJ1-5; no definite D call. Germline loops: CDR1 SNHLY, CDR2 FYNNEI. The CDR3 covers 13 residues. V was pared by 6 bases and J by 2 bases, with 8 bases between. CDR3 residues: CASSPEGNQPQHF. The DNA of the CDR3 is TGTGCCAGCAGCCCGGAGGGCAATCAGCCCCAGCATTTT. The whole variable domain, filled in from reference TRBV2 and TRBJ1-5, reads EPEVTQTPSHQVTQMGQEVILRCVPISNHLYFYWYRQILGQKVEFLVSFYNNEISEKSEIFDDQFSVERPDGSNFTLKIRSTKLEDSAMYFCASSPEGNQPQHFGDGTRLSIL.

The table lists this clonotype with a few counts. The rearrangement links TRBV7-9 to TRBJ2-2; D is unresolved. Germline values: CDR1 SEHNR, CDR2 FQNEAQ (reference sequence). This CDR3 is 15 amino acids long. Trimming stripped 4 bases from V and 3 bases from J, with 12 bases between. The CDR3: CASSWYSGDTGELFF. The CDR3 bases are TGTGCCAGCAGCTGGTACAGTGGTGACACCGGGGAGCTGTTTTTT.

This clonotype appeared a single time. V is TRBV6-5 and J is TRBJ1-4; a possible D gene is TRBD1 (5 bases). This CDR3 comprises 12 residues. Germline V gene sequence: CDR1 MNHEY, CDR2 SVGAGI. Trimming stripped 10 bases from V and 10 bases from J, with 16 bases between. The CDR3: CATGGLGGKLFF. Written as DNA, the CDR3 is TGTGCCACCGGGGGGTTGGGCGGAAAACTGTTTTTT.

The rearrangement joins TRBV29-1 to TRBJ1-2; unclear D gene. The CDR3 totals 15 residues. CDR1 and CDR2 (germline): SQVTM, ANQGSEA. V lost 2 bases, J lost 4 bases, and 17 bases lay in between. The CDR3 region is CSVEYRGDQLYGYTF. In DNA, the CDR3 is TGCAGCGTTGAATATCGAGGAGACCAGCTCTATGGCTACACCTTC.

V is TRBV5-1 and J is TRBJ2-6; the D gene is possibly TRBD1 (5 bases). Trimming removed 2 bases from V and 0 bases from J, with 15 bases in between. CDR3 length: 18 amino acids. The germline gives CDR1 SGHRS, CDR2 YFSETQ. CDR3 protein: CASSFIPGIDSGANVLTF. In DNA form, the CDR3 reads TGCGCCAGCAGCTTTATTCCAGGGATAGACTCTGGGGCCAACGTCCTGACTTTC. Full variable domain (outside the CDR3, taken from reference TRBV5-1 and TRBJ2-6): KAGVTQTPRYLIKTRGQQVTLSCSPISGHRSVSWYQQTPGQGLQFLFEYFSETQRNKGNFPGRFSGRQFSNSRSEMNVSTLELGDSALYLCASSFIPGIDSGANVLTFGAGSRLTVL.

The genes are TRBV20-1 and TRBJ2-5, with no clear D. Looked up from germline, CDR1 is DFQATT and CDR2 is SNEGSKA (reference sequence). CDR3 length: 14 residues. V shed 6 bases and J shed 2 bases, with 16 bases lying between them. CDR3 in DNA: TGCAGTGCCCGACGGTTGAAAACTCAAGAGACCCAGTACTTC. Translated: CSARRLKTQETQYF.

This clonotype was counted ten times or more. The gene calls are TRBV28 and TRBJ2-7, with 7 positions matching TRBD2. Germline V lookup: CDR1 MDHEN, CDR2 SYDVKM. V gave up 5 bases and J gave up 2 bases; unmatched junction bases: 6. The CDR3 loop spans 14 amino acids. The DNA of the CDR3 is TGTGCCAGCAGTGGGAAAGGACTAGCCTACGAGCAGTACTTC. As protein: CASSGKGLAYEQYF.

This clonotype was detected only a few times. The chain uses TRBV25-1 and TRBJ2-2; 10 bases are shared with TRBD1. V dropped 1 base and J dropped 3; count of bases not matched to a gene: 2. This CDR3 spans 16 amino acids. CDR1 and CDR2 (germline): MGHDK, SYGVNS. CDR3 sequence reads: CASSESGQGYTGELFF. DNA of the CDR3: TGTGCCAGCAGTGAATCGGGACAGGGGTACACCGGGGAGCTGTTTTTT.

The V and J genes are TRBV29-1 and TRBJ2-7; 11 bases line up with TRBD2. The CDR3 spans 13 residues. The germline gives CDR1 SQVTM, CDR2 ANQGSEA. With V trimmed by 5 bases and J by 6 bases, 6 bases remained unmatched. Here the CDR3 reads CSVLTSGIREQYF. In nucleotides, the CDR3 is TGCAGCGTTCTGACTAGCGGGATACGCGAGCAGTACTTC.

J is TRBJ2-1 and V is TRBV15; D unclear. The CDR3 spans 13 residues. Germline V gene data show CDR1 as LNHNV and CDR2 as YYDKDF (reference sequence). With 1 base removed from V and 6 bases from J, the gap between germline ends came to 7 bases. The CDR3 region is CATSRGVLNEQFF. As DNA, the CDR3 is TGTGCCACCAGCAGAGGGGTACTCAATGAGCAGTTCTTC. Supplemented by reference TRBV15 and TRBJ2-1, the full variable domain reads DAMVIQNPRYQVTQFGKPVTLSCSQTLNHNVMYWYQQKSSQAPKLLFHYYDKDFNNEADTPDNFQSRRPNTSFCFLDIRSPGLGDTAMYLCATSRGVLNEQFFGPGTRLTVL.

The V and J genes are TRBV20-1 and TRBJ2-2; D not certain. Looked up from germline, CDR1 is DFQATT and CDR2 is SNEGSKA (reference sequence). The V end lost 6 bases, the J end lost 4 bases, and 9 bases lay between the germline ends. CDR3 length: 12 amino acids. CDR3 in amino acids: CSARPGTGELFF. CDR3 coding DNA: TGCAGTGCAAGACCAGGCACCGGGGAGCTGTTTTTT.

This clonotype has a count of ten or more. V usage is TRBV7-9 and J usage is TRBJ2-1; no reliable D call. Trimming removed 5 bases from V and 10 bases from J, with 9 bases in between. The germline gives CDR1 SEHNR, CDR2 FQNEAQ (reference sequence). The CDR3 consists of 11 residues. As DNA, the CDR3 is TGTGCCAGCAGCCCCACAATCGAGCAGTTCTTC. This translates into CASSPTIEQFF. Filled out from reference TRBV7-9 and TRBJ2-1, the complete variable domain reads DTGVSQNPRHKITKRGQNVTFRCDPISEHNRLYWYRQTLGQGPEFLTYFQNEAQLEKSRLLSDRFSAERPKGSFSTLEIQRTEQGDSAMYLCASSPTIEQFFGPGTRLTVL.

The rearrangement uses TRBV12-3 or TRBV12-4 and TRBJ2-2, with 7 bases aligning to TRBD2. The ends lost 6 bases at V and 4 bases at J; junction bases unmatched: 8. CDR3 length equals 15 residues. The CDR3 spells CASSTAGRGTGELFF. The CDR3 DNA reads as TGTGCCAGCAGCACAGCGGGACGCGGCACCGGGGAGCTGTTTTTT.

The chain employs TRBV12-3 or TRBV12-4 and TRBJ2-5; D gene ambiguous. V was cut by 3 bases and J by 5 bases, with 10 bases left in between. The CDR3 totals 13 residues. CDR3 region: CASSFGRRETQYF. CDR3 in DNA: TGTGCCAGCAGTTTCGGGCGTCGGGAGACCCAGTACTTC.

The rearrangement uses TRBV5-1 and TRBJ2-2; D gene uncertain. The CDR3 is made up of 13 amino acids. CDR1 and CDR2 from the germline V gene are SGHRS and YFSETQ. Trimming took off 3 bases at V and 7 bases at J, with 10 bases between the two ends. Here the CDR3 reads CASSSGQNGELFF. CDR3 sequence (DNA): TGCGCCAGCAGCTCTGGGCAAAACGGGGAGCTGTTTTTT. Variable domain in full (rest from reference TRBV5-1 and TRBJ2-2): KAGVTQTPRYLIKTRGQQVTLSCSPISGHRSVSWYQQTPGQGLQFLFEYFSETQRNKGNFPGRFSGRQFSNSRSEMNVSTLELGDSALYLCASSSGQNGELFFGEGSRLTVL.

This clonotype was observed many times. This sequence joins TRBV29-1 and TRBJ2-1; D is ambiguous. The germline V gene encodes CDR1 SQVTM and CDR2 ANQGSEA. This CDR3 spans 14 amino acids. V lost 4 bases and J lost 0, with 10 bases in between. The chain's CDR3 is CSVVGLSSYNEQFF. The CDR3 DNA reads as TGCAGCGTTGTAGGCCTTAGCTCCTACAATGAGCAGTTCTTC.

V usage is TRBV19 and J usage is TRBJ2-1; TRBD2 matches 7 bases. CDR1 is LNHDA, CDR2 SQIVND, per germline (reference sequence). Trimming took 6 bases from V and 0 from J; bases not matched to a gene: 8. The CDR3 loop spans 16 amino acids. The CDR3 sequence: CASRPTSVGSYNEQFF. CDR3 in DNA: TGTGCCAGTAGGCCTACTAGCGTGGGCTCCTACAATGAGCAGTTCTTC. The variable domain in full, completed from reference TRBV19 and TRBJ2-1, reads DGGITQSPKYLFRKEGQNVTLSCEQNLNHDAMYWYRQDPGQGLRLIYYSQIVNDFQKGDIAEGYSVSREKKESFPLTVTSAQKNPTAFYLCASRPTSVGSYNEQFFGPGTRLTVL.

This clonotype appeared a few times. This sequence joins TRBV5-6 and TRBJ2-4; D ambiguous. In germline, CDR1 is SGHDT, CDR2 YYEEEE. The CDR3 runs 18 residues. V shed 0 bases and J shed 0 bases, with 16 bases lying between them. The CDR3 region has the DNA TGTGCCAGCAGCTTGGAGTCACTTCCCCTTTTAGCCAAAAACATTCAGTACTTC. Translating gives CASSLESLPLLAKNIQYF.

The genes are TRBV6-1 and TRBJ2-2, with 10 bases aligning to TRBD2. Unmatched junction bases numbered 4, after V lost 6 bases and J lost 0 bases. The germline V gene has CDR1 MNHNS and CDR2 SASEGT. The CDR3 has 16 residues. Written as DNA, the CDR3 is TGTGCCAGCAGCCCTACTAGCGGGGCGAACACCGGGGAGCTGTTTTTT. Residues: CASSPTSGANTGELFF.

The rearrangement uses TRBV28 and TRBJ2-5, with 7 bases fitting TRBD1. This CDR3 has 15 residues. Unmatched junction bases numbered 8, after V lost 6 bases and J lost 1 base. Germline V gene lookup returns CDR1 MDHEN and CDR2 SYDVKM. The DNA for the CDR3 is TGTGCCAGCAGCCCGGCCCGACAGGGCCAAGAGACCCAGTACTTC. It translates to CASSPARQGQETQYF.

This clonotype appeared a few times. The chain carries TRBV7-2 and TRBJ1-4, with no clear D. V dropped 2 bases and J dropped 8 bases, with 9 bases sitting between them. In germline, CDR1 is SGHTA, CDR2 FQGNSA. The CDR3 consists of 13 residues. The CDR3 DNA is TGTGCCAGCAGCTTACAATTTGGAGAAAAACTGTTTTTT. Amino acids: CASSLQFGEKLFF.

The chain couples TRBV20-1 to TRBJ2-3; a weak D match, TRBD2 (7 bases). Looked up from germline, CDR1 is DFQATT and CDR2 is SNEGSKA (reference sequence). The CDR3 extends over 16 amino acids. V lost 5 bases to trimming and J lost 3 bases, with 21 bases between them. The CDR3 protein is CSASDRTGGGTDTQYF. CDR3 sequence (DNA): TGCAGTGCTTCAGACCGGACGGGGGGCGGGACAGATACGCAGTATTTT.

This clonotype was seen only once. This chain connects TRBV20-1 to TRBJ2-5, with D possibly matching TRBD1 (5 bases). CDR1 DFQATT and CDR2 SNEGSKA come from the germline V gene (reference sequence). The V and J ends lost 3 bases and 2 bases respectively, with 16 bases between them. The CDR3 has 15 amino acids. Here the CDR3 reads CSASNIRGLQETQYF. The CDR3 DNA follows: TGCAGTGCTAGCAATATTAGGGGCCTACAAGAGACCCAGTACTTC.

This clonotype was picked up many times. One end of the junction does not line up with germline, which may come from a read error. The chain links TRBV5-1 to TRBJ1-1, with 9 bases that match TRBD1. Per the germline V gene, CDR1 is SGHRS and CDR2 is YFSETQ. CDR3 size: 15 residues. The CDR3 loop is CASSLGQGLNTEAFF. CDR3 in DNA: TGTGCCAGCAGCCTGGGACAGGGCCTGAACACTGAAGCTTTCTTT.

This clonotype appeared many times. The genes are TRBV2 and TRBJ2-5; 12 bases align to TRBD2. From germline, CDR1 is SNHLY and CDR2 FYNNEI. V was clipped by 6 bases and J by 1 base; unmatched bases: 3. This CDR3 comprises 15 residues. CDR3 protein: CASRPTSGGQETQYF. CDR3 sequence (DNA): TGTGCCAGCAGACCGACTAGCGGGGGCCAAGAGACCCAGTACTTC.

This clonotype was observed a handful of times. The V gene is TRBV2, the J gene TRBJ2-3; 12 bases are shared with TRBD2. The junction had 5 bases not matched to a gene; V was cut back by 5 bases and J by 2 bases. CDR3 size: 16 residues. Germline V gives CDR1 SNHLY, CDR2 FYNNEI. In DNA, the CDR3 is TGTGCCAGCAGTCGACTAGCGGGAGAGATCACAGATACGCAGTATTTT. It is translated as CASSRLAGEITDTQYF.